Presented here are 25 T cell receptor beta chains from one specimen sequenced in a study of cytomegalovirus exposure and HLA in healthy donors. The PCR made use of 60 Vbeta and 13 Jbeta primers. Sequenced by immunoSEQ multiplex PCR; TCRdb stores in-frame clones only, minus some. The sample carries 140,000 or so clones, approximately 80% recorded once. The sample consisted of PBMCs. The receptors originated from a young woman in good health and CMV-seropositive.

The chain recombines TRBV15 with TRBJ1-5; D uncertain. CDR1 and CDR2 from the germline V gene are LNHNV and YYDKDF (reference sequence). The CDR3 consists of 14 residues. The V end lost 0 bases, the J end lost 8 bases, and 11 bases lay between the germline ends. As DNA, the CDR3 is TGTGCCACCAGCAGAGAGAGTTATGTGAAGCCCCAGCATTTT. This gives the protein CATSRESYVKPQHF.

The V gene is TRBV11-2, the J gene TRBJ2-7, with no clear D. The CDR3 spans 11 residues. CDR1 and CDR2 from the germline V gene are SGHAT and FQNNGV. Trimming cost V 2 bases and J 3 bases, with 2 bases left between them. CDR3 in amino acids: CASSLLYEQYF. In nucleotides, the CDR3 is TGTGCCAGCAGCTTACTCTACGAGCAGTACTTC.

The gene calls are TRBV15 and TRBJ2-7; D is unclear. This CDR3 has 15 residues. Germline CDR1 LNHNV, CDR2 YYDKDF (reference sequence). Trimming removed 8 bases from V and 2 bases from J, with 19 bases in between. DNA for the CDR3: TGTGCCACCTCCACCGAAAACGGTGTGGCCTACGAGCAGTACTTC. Translated, it gives CATSTENGVAYEQYF.

About this clone itself: Other nucleotide sequences from this sample produce the same CDR3. The V call is TRBV10-1, the J call TRBJ2-7; 10 nucleotides agree with TRBD1. The ends lost 5 bases at V and 0 bases at J; junction bases unmatched: 4. The germline V gene encodes CDR1 WNHNN and CDR2 SYGVQD (reference sequence). The CDR3 consists of 15 residues. The CDR3 region is CASSRGTGDSYEQYF. The CDR3 nucleotides read TGCGCCAGCAGTAGAGGGACAGGGGACTCCTACGAGCAGTACTTC.

The chain links TRBV18 to TRBJ2-7; D unresolved. The germline gives CDR1 KGHSH, CDR2 LQKENI. This CDR3 comprises 13 residues. V shed 4 bases and J shed 0 bases, with 7 bases lying between them. The CDR3 reads CASSRATSYEQYF. In nucleotides, the CDR3 is TGTGCCAGCTCACGGGCCACCTCCTACGAGCAGTACTTC.

The chain uses TRBV5-5 and TRBJ2-7; D not resolved. The V gene's germline CDR1 is SGHKS and CDR2 YYEKEE (reference sequence). This CDR3 contains 11 residues. V gave up 3 bases and J gave up 3 bases, with 4 bases separating them. The CDR3 here is CASSYYYEQYF. CDR3 DNA: TGTGCCAGCAGCTATTACTACGAGCAGTACTTC.

This clone was found once. The chain joins TRBV10-3 to TRBJ2-6; a possible D gene is TRBD1 (6 bases). Deletions cut 2 bases from V and 4 bases from J, with 12 bases between. Germline V CDR1 and CDR2: ENHRY, SYGVKD. The CDR3 totals 16 residues. CDR3 sequence: CAISEKQGTGANVLTF. CDR3 nucleotides: TGTGCCATCAGTGAGAAACAGGGAACCGGGGCCAACGTCCTGACTTTC.

The chain has TRBV21-1 and TRBJ1-2; the DNA was not compared with TRBD1, the D call given in the table. TRBV21-1 is a listed pseudogene. This CDR3 has 15 amino acids. CDR3 coding DNA: TGTGCCAGCAGCCGGAGCCCGGGGACAGGTCAGGAGAGGGTCTTC. Translating gives CASSRSPGTGQERVF.

This clone has only one observation. The gene calls are TRBV10-3 and TRBJ1-2; 7 nucleotides line up with TRBD1. Germline lookup yields CDR1 ENHRY and CDR2 SYGVKD. The CDR3 is 15 amino acids. Trimming took 4 bases from V and 2 from J; bases not matched to a gene: 7. The CDR3 DNA reads TGTGCCATCAGTGCCACAGGGGTCGAAAACTATGGCTACACCTTC. Protein: CAISATGVENYGYTF.

In this sample, this clone turned up a few times. J is TRBJ2-7 and V is TRBV7-2, with 10 bases fitting TRBD1. Trimming removed 5 bases from V and 2 bases from J; junction bases left unmatched: 12. This CDR3 has 17 residues. Germline CDR1 reads SGHTA; CDR2 reads FQGNSA. CDR3 region: CASSLYALGQGAYEQYF. The CDR3 DNA is TGTGCCAGCAGCCTGTACGCCCTAGGACAGGGGGCCTACGAGCAGTACTTC.

V is TRBV7-2 and J is TRBJ2-7; 10 bases map to TRBD1. The V gene's germline CDR1 is SGHTA and CDR2 FQGNSA. V shed 5 bases, J shed 5 bases, and the junction held 12 bases outside the gene matches. The length of the CDR3 is 16 residues. CDR3 in DNA: TGTGCCAGCAGCCTCTCGGGGGGACAGGGGTCCCACGAGCAGTACTTC. It specifies CASSLSGGQGSHEQYF.

The CDR3 is CASSKEARAPNTEAFF. The CDR3 DNA reads TGTGCCAGCAGCAAAGAGGCCAGGGCCCCGAACACTGAAGCTTTCTTT. This chain connects TRBV21-1 to TRBJ1-1; TRBD1, the D gene given by the table, was not confirmed from the DNA. TRBV21-1 is termed a pseudogene. The CDR3 is made up of 16 amino acids.

The rearrangement joins TRBV4-1 to TRBJ2-1; D perhaps matches TRBD2 (5 bases). CDR1 and CDR2 (germline): MGHRA, YSYEKL. Trimming took off 1 base at V and 4 bases at J, with 14 bases between the two ends. The CDR3 loop spans 16 amino acids. The CDR3 region has the DNA TGCGCCAGCAGCCAAGTGCGAGGGCGTACTTACAATGAGCAGTTCTTC. Its translation is CASSQVRGRTYNEQFF.

The rearrangement joins TRBV5-1 to TRBJ1-4; TRBD1 matches at 12 bases. Per germline, CDR1 SGHRS and CDR2 YFSETQ. The CDR3 is 15 residues long. V was clipped by 1 base and J by 8 bases; unmatched bases: 3. The CDR3 here is CASSLIGTGGEKLFF. The CDR3 nucleotides read TGCGCCAGCAGCTTGATTGGGACAGGGGGCGAAAAACTGTTTTTT.

This clone showed up just a few times. In the same sample, other DNA sequences code for this CDR3. The CDR3 DNA reads TGTGCCAGCAGCGCAACAGGGCAAGCTGGAAACACCATATATTTT. Residues: CASSATGQAGNTIYF. The rearrangement links TRBV9 to TRBJ1-3; TRBD1 might be the D (6 bases). Germline CDR1 is SGDLS and CDR2 is YYNGEE. V gave up 3 bases and J gave up 2 bases, with 12 bases separating them. The CDR3 consists of 15 residues.

This chain uses TRBV6-1 with TRBJ1-5, with D perhaps TRBD1 (5 bases). Germline values: CDR1 MNHNS, CDR2 SASEGT. V lost 7 bases, J lost 6 bases, and 19 bases lay in between. CDR3 size: 15 residues. CDR3 bases: TGTGCCAGCACCGACAGCCTTGGCGGGAGTCAGCCCCAGCATTTT. It specifies CASTDSLGGSQPQHF.

This chain joins TRBV6-5 and TRBJ1-2; possibly TRBD1 for D (6 bases). V was clipped by 0 bases and J by 7 bases, with 12 bases between them. Germline CDR1 MNHEY, CDR2 SVGAGI. This CDR3 has 14 amino acids. CDR3 protein: CASSYSVQGLGYTF. DNA of the CDR3: TGTGCCAGCAGTTACTCGGTGCAGGGGCTTGGCTACACCTTC.

This rearrangement joins TRBV6-5 to TRBJ1-2; D is ambiguous. The CDR3 has 12 residues. Germline V gives CDR1 MNHEY, CDR2 SVGAGI. Trimming pared 6 bases from V and 1 base from J, leaving 6 bases between. CDR3 loop: CASSQHNYGYTF. CDR3 DNA sequence: TGTGCCAGCAGCCAACATAACTATGGCTACACCTTC.

This clone showed up just a few times. This rearrangement joins TRBV5-1 to TRBJ1-2; 10 bases are a match to TRBD1. From germline, CDR1 is SGHRS and CDR2 YFSETQ. CDR3 length equals 16 residues. Trimming took 4 bases from V and 3 from J; bases not matched to a gene: 9. Here the CDR3 DNA reads TGCGCCAGCAGCCCTAGGGGACAGGGGACCTACTATGGCTACACCTTC. This sequence encodes CASSPRGQGTYYGYTF.

The chain employs TRBV7-8 and TRBJ1-1, with D tentatively TRBD1 (6 bases). Germline V CDR1 and CDR2: SGHVS, FQNEAQ. This CDR3 has 16 amino acids. The V end was cut by 1 base, the J end by 3 bases, with 15 bases between. Written as DNA, the CDR3 is TGTGCCAGCAGCTTAGGGCGGACAGCTTGGGACACTGAAGCTTTCTTT. It yields the protein CASSLGRTAWDTEAFF.

This chain connects TRBV19 to TRBJ1-4; 7 bases are a match to TRBD1. The CDR3 is 14 amino acids. Trimming took 5 bases from V and 5 from J; bases not matched to a gene: 5. Germline V CDR1 and CDR2: LNHDA, SQIVND (reference sequence). The CDR3: CASSRGTANEKLFF. CDR3 bases: TGTGCCAGTAGTCGCGGGACAGCAAATGAAAAACTGTTTTTT.

The chain links TRBV9 to TRBJ1-2, with D perhaps matching TRBD1 (5 bases). Germline lookup yields CDR1 SGDLS and CDR2 YYNGEE. The CDR3 sequence is 15 residues long. The V end lost 2 bases, the J end lost 5 bases, and 16 bases lay between the germline ends. CDR3 nucleotides: TGTGCCAGCAGCGTCGGACAAGCCCAATTGTATGGCTACACCTTC. Translated: CASSVGQAQLYGYTF.

The chain couples TRBV4-1 to TRBJ1-4; 7 nucleotides line up with TRBD1. V lost 4 bases and J lost 8; bases outside the gene matches: 7. From germline, CDR1 is MGHRA and CDR2 YSYEKL. CDR3 length equals 14 residues. In DNA form, the CDR3 reads TGCGCCAGCAGCCCAGGGGGAATGGGAGAAAAACTGTTTTTT. It yields the protein CASSPGGMGEKLFF.

The gene calls are TRBV19 and TRBJ2-3, with 9 bases matching TRBD1. V lost 3 bases, J lost 3 bases, and 4 bases stayed unmatched. The CDR3 runs to 15 residues. Germline V CDR1 and CDR2: LNHDA, SQIVND (reference sequence). The CDR3 region is CASSIRDRATDTQYF. As DNA, the CDR3 is TGTGCCAGTAGTATTAGGGACAGGGCTACAGATACGCAGTATTTT.

The V and J genes are TRBV19 and TRBJ1-1; no firm D call. The CDR3 extends over 14 amino acids. V was pared by 10 bases and J by 2 bases, with 17 bases between. From germline, CDR1 is LNHDA and CDR2 SQIVND (reference sequence). The CDR3: CATWSRRDNTEAFF. CDR3 sequence (DNA): TGTGCCACCTGGTCCAGGAGGGATAACACTGAAGCTTTCTTT.